Listed below are T cell receptor beta chains from one sample, sequenced in a study of shared clonotypes between healthy human individuals. The protocol was immunoSEQ multiplex PCR, while the TCRdb copy is restricted to in-frame clones and leaves out a portion. The repertoire holds 2 million to 2.5 million clones, more than 85% seen once, with approximately 0.37% in the top ten. The source material was naive CD4+ T cells from PBMCs. The receptors were sampled from a young man in good health. Some clones in this sample may be carry-over from other donors' samples. CDR3s include the opening cysteine and the closing phenylalanine or tryptophan. D genes are given only for firm matches. Where a row states a size, it is once, few, many or the class of an expanded clone; other rows omit it.

clone size,J gene,D gene,V gene,CDR3 protein,CDR3 DNA
-,TRBJ1-1,-,TRBV7-2,CASKTRFTEAFF,TGTGCCAGCAAAACCCGGTTCACTGAAGCTTTCTTT
-,TRBJ2-3,TRBD2,TRBV7-3,CASSDGTSGKNTDTQYF,TGTGCCAGCAGCGACGGGACTAGCGGGAAGAACACAGATACGCAGTATTTT
-,TRBJ2-1,-,TRBV7-7,CASSPSGAPYNEQFF,TGTGCCAGCAGCCCGTCCGGGGCCCCCTACAATGAGCAGTTCTTC
-,TRBJ2-3,-,TRBV5-1,CASSVEPHSTDTQYF,TGCGCCAGCAGCGTAGAACCCCATAGCACAGATACGCAGTATTTT
once,TRBJ2-5,-,TRBV4-1,CASSQVGQKETQYF,TGCGCCAGCAGCCAGGTTGGCCAAAAAGAGACCCAGTACTTC
-,TRBJ2-7,TRBD2,TRBV19,CASSRDSGRGDEQYF,TGTGCCAGTAGTAGAGATAGCGGGAGGGGCGACGAGCAGTACTTC
-,TRBJ1-5,-,TRBV5-1,CASTGESNQPQHF,TGCGCCAGCACGGGAGAAAGCAATCAGCCCCAGCATTTT
-,TRBJ2-7,-,TRBV20-1,CSAHNYEQYF,TGCAGTGCTCACAACTACGAGCAGTACTTC
-,TRBJ2-7,TRBD2,TRBV7-3,CASSPPPSGSGEQYF,TGTGCCAGCAGCCCCCCGCCTAGCGGGAGTGGAGAGCAGTACTTC
-,TRBJ2-3,TRBD1,TRBV19,CASSTSDRGQTDTQYF,TGTGCCAGTAGTACTTCGGACAGGGGGCAGACAGATACGCAGTATTTT
-,TRBJ1-5,-,TRBV19,CASSIRDYSNQPQHF,TGTGCCAGTAGTATCCGAGATTATAGCAATCAGCCCCAGCATTTT
-,TRBJ2-7,-,TRBV5-4,CASSAARGEQYF,TGTGCCAGCAGCGCGGCTCGGGGGGAGCAGTACTTC
-,TRBJ2-3,-,TRBV29-1,CSVGADTQYF,TGCAGCGTCGGGGCAGATACGCAGTATTTT
-,TRBJ2-3,-,TRBV19,CASSIPSTDTQYF,TGTGCCAGTAGTATCCCAAGCACAGATACGCAGTATTTT
-,TRBJ2-3,TRBD2,TRBV27,CASSIAGVSTDTQYF,TGTGCCAGCAGTATAGCGGGAGTTAGCACAGATACGCAGTATTTT
few,TRBJ1-2,-,TRBV19,CASSQNRDLLGYGYTF,TGTGCCAGTAGCCAAAACCGGGACCTCTTGGGGTATGGCTACACCTTC
-,TRBJ1-3,TRBD1,TRBV28,CASRGQGAGNTIYF,TGTGCCAGCAGAGGACAGGGGGCTGGAAACACCATATATTTT
once,TRBJ2-3,-,TRBV5-1,CASSLGPSTKYF,TGCGCCAGCAGCTTGGGACCTTCAACCAAGTATTTT
-,TRBJ1-5,-,TRBV18,CASSPRGAGFQPQHF,TGTGCCAGCTCACCACGTGGGGCAGGGTTTCAGCCCCAGCATTTT
-,TRBJ2-2,-,TRBV5-4,CASSLELRAGELFF,TGTGCCAGCAGCTTGGAACTGAGGGCCGGGGAGCTGTTTTTT
-,TRBJ2-1,TRBD2,TRBV12-5,CASGLYAGVSYNEQFF,TGTGCTAGTGGTTTGTATGCGGGGGTCTCCTACAATGAGCAGTTCTTC
-,TRBJ1-2,-,TRBV5-1,CASSFGGGWNYGYTF,TGCGCCAGCAGTTTTGGCGGAGGGTGGAACTATGGCTACACCTTC
-,TRBJ2-7,-,TRBV6-1,CASSVMYTPEGEQYF,TGTGCCAGCAGTGTTATGTACACCCCAGAGGGCGAGCAGTACTTC
-,TRBJ1-5,-,TRBV30,CAWSVAGRIGNQPQHF,TGTGCCTGGAGTGTAGCAGGGAGGATAGGTAATCAGCCCCAGCATTTT
once,TRBJ2-5,TRBD2,TRBV6-5,CASSRGGGPGETQYF,TGTGCCAGCAGCCGTGGGGGAGGGCCCGGGGAGACCCAGTACTTC
once,TRBJ2-7,TRBD1,TRBV14,CASSPPPGGRYEQYF,TGTGCCAGCAGCCCTCCGCCAGGGGGCCGGTACGAGCAGTACTTC
-,TRBJ1-5,TRBD1,TRBV11-2,CASSPWDREKKGNQPQHF,TGTGCCAGCAGCCCGTGGGACAGGGAGAAAAAGGGCAATCAGCCCCAGCATTTT
once,TRBJ2-5,-,TRBV2,CASSGRLSPGEETQYF,TGTGCCAGCAGTGGAAGGTTGTCTCCAGGAGAAGAGACCCAGTACTTC
-,TRBJ2-7,TRBD1,TRBV16,CASRPTGVRGYEQYF,TGTGCCAGCAGACCCACAGGGGTTCGGGGCTACGAGCAGTACTTC
-,TRBJ1-1,-,TRBV19,CASSMAGSNTEAFF,TGTGCCAGTAGTATGGCAGGGTCGAACACTGAAGCTTTCTTT
-,TRBJ2-5,-,TRBV11-2,CASSFAGTETQYF,TGTGCCAGCAGCTTCGCAGGCACAGAGACCCAGTACTTC
-,TRBJ1-1,-,TRBV6-1,CASSEHTDAEAFF,TGTGCCAGCAGTGAACACACGGATGCTGAAGCTTTCTTT
-,TRBJ1-2,TRBD1,TRBV5-1,CASSITGGSYGYTF,TGCGCCAGCAGCATTACAGGGGGCTCGTATGGCTACACCTTC
-,TRBJ1-4,-,TRBV18,CASSRDRATNEKLFF,TGTGCCAGCTCCCGTGACAGAGCAACTAATGAAAAACTGTTTTTT
-,TRBJ2-6,TRBD1,TRBV28,CASSQLGTGGLGTGNF,TGTGCCAGCAGCCAACTCGGGACAGGTGGACTCGGGACAGGGAATTTC
-,TRBJ2-2,-,TRBV5-4,CASTSPGLRTGELFF,TGTGCCAGCACCTCCCCAGGCCTACGCACCGGGGAGCTGTTTTTT
-,TRBJ2-1,-,TRBV21-1,CASPVCYNEQFF,TGTGCCAGCCCTGTGTGCTACAATGAGCAGTTCTTC
-,TRBJ2-3,-,TRBV7-2,CASSFAASEDTQYF,TGTGCCAGCAGCTTCGCCGCGTCTGAAGATACGCAGTATTTT
-,TRBJ1-1,-,TRBV6-6,CASSRNTEAFF,TGTGCCAGCAGCAGGAACACTGAAGCTTTCTTT
-,TRBJ2-5,-,TRBV9,CASSVGPGPGQETQYF,TGTGCCAGCAGCGTAGGGCCGGGACCGGGTCAAGAGACCCAGTACTTC
-,TRBJ1-5,TRBD1,TRBV28,CATQRDSFNQPQHF,TGTGCCACTCAAAGGGACAGTTTCAATCAGCCCCAGCATTTT
-,TRBJ1-4,-,TRBV28,CASSPDRIGGEKLFF,TGTGCCAGCAGCCCCGACAGAATAGGCGGGGAAAAACTGTTTTTT
-,TRBJ2-1,-,TRBV4-1,CASSQAGTGPHDNEQFF,TGCGCCAGCAGCCAAGCGGGGACCGGACCACACGACAATGAGCAGTTCTTC
-,TRBJ2-1,-,TRBV6-4,CASSDSILGVEQFF,TGTGCCAGCAGTGACTCGATTCTAGGAGTCGAGCAGTTCTTC
-,TRBJ2-1,-,TRBV6-4,CASRAYNEQFF,TGTGCCAGCAGGGCTTACAATGAGCAGTTCTTC
-,TRBJ1-1,TRBD1,TRBV27,CASRRQGAFGEAFF,TGTGCCAGCAGAAGACAGGGGGCTTTCGGTGAAGCTTTCTTT
-,TRBJ1-1,-,TRBV30,CAWTLGRMNTEAFF,TGTGCCTGGACCCTCGGACGGATGAACACTGAAGCTTTCTTT
-,TRBJ1-1,-,TRBV19,CASSPGQFREAFF,TGTGCCAGTAGTCCGGGGCAGTTCAGAGAAGCTTTCTTT
-,TRBJ1-4,-,TRBV28,CASSLVRGEKLFF,TGTGCCAGCAGTTTAGTTAGGGGTGAAAAACTGTTTTTT
-,TRBJ2-1,TRBD2,TRBV27,CASRILAGSSYNEQFF,TGTGCCAGCAGGATCTTAGCGGGGAGCTCCTACAATGAGCAGTTCTTC
-,TRBJ1-3,-,TRBV5-1,CASSPVGNTIYF,TGCGCCAGCAGCCCCGTTGGAAACACCATATATTTT
-,TRBJ2-7,-,TRBV6-5,CASSSLAFNEQYF,TGTGCCAGCAGTTCACTAGCTTTCAACGAGCAGTACTTC
-,TRBJ2-1,-,TRBV4-3,CASSPRASGRFYNEQFF,TGCGCCAGCAGCCCCCGCGCGTCCGGGAGATTTTACAATGAGCAGTTCTTC